One and the same sample provided the 19 T cell receptor beta chains below, sequenced in a study of naive and memory T cell subsets. Study outcomes and limitations: Especially in CD8 cells, naive repertoires contained a few larger clonotypes, possibly CD45RA-re-expressing memory cells.

Two oligonucleotides, mixed equimolar, formed the beta constant-region primer covering TRBC1 and TRBC2. Nested alpha and beta constant-region primers with the SP2 primer drove four PCR rounds on ligated cDNA. TCRdb passed the UMI-ligation and nested PCR reads through MiXCR, listing each CDR3 protein once. The repertoire includes around 160,000 distinct CDR3 sequences, 20% to 25% of them detected once, and roughly 0.1% sits in the top ten. No antigen has been assigned to these receptors. Sample: naive CD4+ T cells from blood. These receptors were collected from a human donor in good health.

The chain couples TRBV10-2 to TRBJ2-7, with TRBD2 matching 12 bases. CDR3 length: 14 residues. J was trimmed by 6 bases and V by 7 bases; bases with no gene match: 7. Germline assignment: CDR1 WSHSY and CDR2 SAAADI. The chain's CDR3 is CASTTLAGGSEQYF. For the CDR3, the DNA is TGCGCCAGCACCACCCTAGCGGGAGGGTCCGAGCAGTACTTC.

This clonotype was detected ten times or more. The V and J genes are TRBV9 and TRBJ2-6, with D perhaps matching TRBD2 (5 bases). V shed 3 bases and J shed 3 bases, with 10 bases lying between them. The CDR3 extends over 15 amino acids. Germline values: CDR1 SGDLS, CDR2 YYNGEE. This CDR3 reads CASSERSGGANVLTF. CDR3 nucleotides: TGTGCCAGCAGCGAGCGGAGTGGTGGGGCCAACGTCCTGACTTTC.

This clonotype showed up just a few times. This chain links TRBV7-2 with TRBJ1-3; D not resolved. Per germline, CDR1 SGHTA and CDR2 FQGNSA. There are 13 residues in the CDR3. The V end lost 2 bases, the J end lost 3 bases, and 5 bases lay between the germline ends. The CDR3: CASSLKGGNTIYF. The CDR3 nucleotides are TGTGCCAGCAGCTTAAAAGGTGGAAACACCATATATTTT.

This sequence joins TRBV5-1 and TRBJ2-3; TRBD2 agrees at 11 bases. The CDR3 loop spans 16 amino acids. CDR1 is SGHRS and CDR2 is YFSETQ in the germline V gene. V was pared by 0 bases and J by 5 bases, with 5 bases of the junction left unmatched. The CDR3: CASSLVLAGGRDTQYF. CDR3 in DNA: TGCGCCAGCAGCTTGGTGCTAGCGGGAGGAAGAGATACGCAGTATTTT.

The chain carries TRBV5-6 and TRBJ1-5, with D tentatively TRBD1 (6 bases). Trimming left V 0 bases short and J 4 bases short, with 14 bases between. CDR1 and CDR2 from the germline V gene are SGHDT and YYEEEE. The CDR3 runs to 16 residues. For the CDR3, the DNA is TGTGCCAGCAGCTTGGGGCCACAGGGATTAAATCAGCCCCAGCATTTT. It encodes CASSLGPQGLNQPQHF.

The chain recombines TRBV7-2 with TRBJ2-1; D is tentatively TRBD1 or TRBD2 (5 bases each). The CDR3 has 15 amino acids. Germline-derived CDR1 and CDR2 are SGHTA and FQGNSA. Trimming cost V 5 bases and J 3 bases, with 14 bases left between them. CDR3 sequence reads: CASSTGQGFYNEQFF. The CDR3 DNA reads TGTGCCAGCAGCACGGGGCAGGGCTTCTACAATGAGCAGTTCTTC.

This clonotype occurred many times. The chain carries TRBV6-2 or TRBV6-3 and TRBJ2-1; 7 bases match TRBD2. V lost 6 bases and J lost 0; bases outside the gene matches: 5. Germline lookup yields CDR1 MNHEY and CDR2 SVGEGT. CDR3 length equals 15 residues. CDR3 region: CASRSPGGSYNEQFF. The CDR3 region has the DNA TGTGCCAGCAGATCCCCGGGGGGCTCCTACAATGAGCAGTTCTTC.

The chain uses TRBV7-2 and TRBJ2-4; 10 bases align to TRBD1. The CDR3 length is 17 residues. Germline lookup yields CDR1 SGHTA and CDR2 FQGNSA. V was clipped by 5 bases and J by 4 bases; unmatched bases: 11. As DNA, the CDR3 is TGTGCCAGCAGCCCAAGACAGGGGGCATTGGAGAAAAACATTCAGTACTTC. Its translation: CASSPRQGALEKNIQYF.

The chain couples TRBV12-3 or TRBV12-4 to TRBJ2-5; D might be TRBD2 (7 bases). The CDR3 spans 13 residues. Trimming cost V 6 bases and J 1 base, with 9 bases left between them. In nucleotides, the CDR3 is TGTGCCAGCAGGCGGGGGCCCCAAGAGACCCAGTACTTC. Amino acid sequence: CASRRGPQETQYF.

This clonotype appeared a few times. The genes are TRBV28 and TRBJ1-5; possibly TRBD1 for D (6 bases). The V and J ends lost 1 base and 6 bases respectively, with 13 bases between them. Germline V CDR1 and CDR2: MDHEN, SYDVKM. There are 15 residues in the CDR3. CDR3 sequence (DNA): TGTGCCAGCAGTTTATTGAGAGGGGGACGTCAGCCCCAGCATTTT. This sequence encodes CASSLLRGGRQPQHF.

The chain recombines TRBV29-1 with TRBJ2-5, with 8 bases that match TRBD1. This CDR3 is built from 15 residues. Per the germline V gene, CDR1 is SQVTM and CDR2 is ANQGSEA. Unmatched junction bases numbered 11, after V lost 7 bases and J lost 1 base. DNA for the CDR3: TGCAGCGGGGGGCGGACAGGGAATTTCCAAGAGACCCAGTACTTC. This translates into CSGGRTGNFQETQYF.

This clonotype was seen ten or more times. The V call is TRBV12-5, the J call TRBJ2-1; no clear D. The ends were cut back, 5 bases at V and 8 bases at J, with 16 bases in the middle. The CDR3 extends over 14 amino acids. The germline V gene encodes CDR1 LGHNT and CDR2 FRNRAP. CDR3: CASGPEARWDEQFF. The CDR3, as DNA: TGTGCTAGTGGTCCAGAAGCTCGTTGGGATGAGCAGTTCTTC.

The rearrangement joins TRBV20-1 to TRBJ1-6, with a weak D call TRBD1 (6 bases). The CDR3 has 14 residues. Germline CDR1 reads DFQATT; CDR2 reads SNEGSKA (reference sequence). V lost 1 base and J 8 bases, leaving 12 bases between the germline ends. CDR3 amino acids: CSARVAGAHSPLHF. CDR3 nucleotide sequence: TGCAGTGCTAGAGTGGCAGGGGCGCATTCACCCCTCCACTTT.

The genes are TRBV11-2 and TRBJ2-5; D is perhaps TRBD2 (5 bases). This CDR3 spans 15 amino acids. Germline lookup yields CDR1 SGHAT and CDR2 FQNNGV. V shed 1 base and J shed 2 bases, with 11 bases lying between them. The CDR3: CASSLVSWEQETQYF. In nucleotides, the CDR3 is TGTGCCAGCAGCTTAGTTTCGTGGGAGCAAGAGACCCAGTACTTC.

The chain is built from TRBV28 and TRBJ2-4; the D gene is possibly TRBD2 (6 bases). The CDR3 covers 15 residues. In germline, CDR1 is MDHEN, CDR2 SYDVKM. V was clipped by 6 bases and J by 6 bases, with 18 bases between them. DNA of the CDR3: TGTGCCAGCAGGGAGGCGGGGCTCCTTGCAAACATTCAGTACTTC. Its protein is CASREAGLLANIQYF.

V and J are TRBV6-6 and TRBJ2-1; 7 bases agree with TRBD2. Germline V gives CDR1 MNHNY, CDR2 SVGAGI (reference sequence). The junction had 11 bases not matched to a gene; V was cut back by 0 bases and J by 3 bases. CDR3 size: 18 residues. The CDR3 region has the DNA TGTGCCAGCAGTTACTCGTTGGGACTAAAGCACGTCTACAATGAGCAGTTCTTC. Its protein product is CASSYSLGLKHVYNEQFF.

This clonotype has ten or more counts. This chain links TRBV5-1 with TRBJ2-1; 7 bases line up with TRBD2. The V gene's germline CDR1 is SGHRS and CDR2 YFSETQ. This CDR3 is 15 amino acids long. J gave up 7 bases and V 0 bases, and 7 bases lay outside the gene matches. This CDR3 reads CASSLGEGPENEQFF. CDR3 coding DNA: TGCGCCAGCAGCTTGGGGGAGGGTCCCGAAAATGAGCAGTTCTTC.

This clonotype has a handful of counts. The chain recombines TRBV20-1 with TRBJ1-2; unclear D gene. V was clipped by 0 bases and J by 7 bases, with 18 bases between them. The germline V gene encodes CDR1 DFQATT and CDR2 SNEGSKA (reference sequence). CDR3 length equals 15 residues. The CDR3, as DNA: TGCAGTGCTAGAGATCACCAGACACAGCAGAGTGGCTACACCTTC. The encoded protein is CSARDHQTQQSGYTF.

The genes are TRBV27 and TRBJ2-7; 7 nucleotides agree with TRBD1. The ends lost 0 bases at V and 6 bases at J; junction bases unmatched: 11. CDR3 length: 16 residues. Germline assignment: CDR1 MNHEY and CDR2 SMNVEV (reference sequence). The CDR3 sequence is CASSLSSTGPQSEQYF. The CDR3 nucleotides are TGTGCCAGCAGTTTATCGTCGACAGGGCCCCAGTCCGAGCAGTACTTC.